This passage covers 10 T cell receptor beta chains from one sample sequenced in a study of T cells in tuberculosis. After thawing and overnight rest, PBMC were stained with GMM-loaded CD1B tetramer, viability dye and anti-CD3 for sorting. CD1B tetramers were loaded with Rhodococcus equi-derived C32 glucose monomycolate. Measured with immunoSEQ multiplex PCR; TCRdb has only the in-frame clones, and not every one. The table has some 60,000 clones, around 86% seen once. What was sequenced was CD1b-GMM tetramer-negative cells sorted from PBMCs. The receptor source for this set is an adult woman with latent tuberculosis.

The V gene is TRBV5-4, the J gene TRBJ1-2; 8 nucleotides line up with TRBD1. V lost 2 bases to trimming and J lost 5 bases; unmatched junction nucleotides: 8. The CDR3 contains 15 residues. Germline values: CDR1 SGHNT, CDR2 YYREEE (reference sequence). The CDR3 loop reads CASSLGQGGKYGYTF. The CDR3 nucleotides are TGTGCCAGCAGCTTAGGACAGGGTGGGAAGTATGGCTACACCTTC. The entire variable domain, with the rest obtained from reference TRBV5-4 and TRBJ1-2, is as follows: ETGVTQSPTHLIKTRGQQVTLRCSSQSGHNTVSWYQQALGQGPQFIFQYYREEENGRGNFPPRFSGLQFPNYSSELNVNALELDDSALYLCASSLGQGGKYGYTFGSGTRLTVV.

The chain links TRBV4-3 to TRBJ1-6; maybe TRBD1 (6 bases). Trimming removed 5 bases at V and 7 bases at J, with 9 bases between. Germline values: CDR1 LGHNA, CDR2 YSLEER. The CDR3 is made up of 13 amino acids. This CDR3 is CASSRGQNSPLHF. The CDR3 DNA is TGCGCCAGCAGCAGAGGACAGAATTCACCCCTCCACTTT.

The rearrangement joins TRBV6-6 to TRBJ1-5; 7 bases map to TRBD1. Germline CDR1 is MNHNY and CDR2 is SVGAGI (reference sequence). V lost 6 bases to trimming and J lost 2 bases; unmatched junction nucleotides: 4. The CDR3 spans 14 residues. CDR3 sequence reads: CASSPTGGNQPQHF. The CDR3 bases are TGTGCCAGCAGCCCCACAGGGGGCAATCAGCCCCAGCATTTT.

The chain joins TRBV5-4 to TRBJ1-5; no definite D call. The CDR3 runs to 16 residues. V gave up 1 base and J gave up 4 bases, with 15 bases separating them. Germline-derived CDR1 and CDR2 are SGHNT and YYREEE (reference sequence). Here the CDR3 reads CASSLWVSRLNQPQHF. In DNA, the CDR3 is TGTGCCAGCAGCTTGTGGGTCTCGAGGTTAAATCAGCCCCAGCATTTT.

A few counts support this clone. V usage is TRBV2 and J usage is TRBJ2-3, with D perhaps TRBD1 (6 bases). This CDR3 has 14 amino acids. V was trimmed by 2 bases and J by 2 bases, leaving 8 bases between them. CDR1 and CDR2 (germline): SNHLY, FYNNEI. In DNA form, the CDR3 reads TGTGCCAGCAGTGAACGGGACAACACAGATACGCAGTATTTT. It yields the protein CASSERDNTDTQYF.

V and J are TRBV11-2 and TRBJ1-1; TRBD1 might be the D (6 bases). Germline V lookup: CDR1 SGHAT, CDR2 FQNNGV. V lost 8 bases, J lost 3 bases, and 19 bases lay in between. CDR3 length equals 15 residues. The CDR3 coding sequence is TGTGCCAGCCGAACCCTCAGGACAGTCCACACTGAAGCTTTCTTT. Protein sequence: CASRTLRTVHTEAFF.

The genes are TRBV9 and TRBJ1-2; tentative D call: TRBD1 (6 bases). Germline V gene data show CDR1 as SGDLS and CDR2 as YYNGEE. This CDR3 has 16 amino acids. V was clipped by 0 bases and J by 2 bases, with 14 bases between them. CDR3 DNA sequence: TGTGCCAGCAGCGTAGGGCTAACAGGGATCAACTATGGCTACACCTTC. This sequence encodes CASSVGLTGINYGYTF. Full variable domain (missing parts from reference TRBV9 and TRBJ1-2): DSGVTQTPKHLITATGQRVTLRCSPRSGDLSVYWYQQSLDQGLQFLIQYYNGEERAKGNILERFSAQQFPDLHSELNLSSLELGDSALYFCASSVGLTGINYGYTFGSGTRLTVV.

This clone occurred a few times. This sequence joins TRBV27 and TRBJ1-1; 7 nucleotides align to TRBD1. The J segment lost 10 bases and the V segment lost 6 bases, leaving 11 bases of the junction unmatched. Germline values: CDR1 MNHEY, CDR2 SMNVEV (reference sequence). The CDR3 has 13 residues. In DNA form, the CDR3 reads TGTGCCAGCAGGCCCGACAGGGCCTCCCGAGCTTTCTTT. It encodes CASRPDRASRAFF.

V usage is TRBV18 and J usage is TRBJ1-1; perhaps TRBD1 as D (6 bases). Trimming removed 2 bases at V and 9 bases at J, with 13 bases between. Germline-derived CDR1 and CDR2 are KGHSH and LQKENI. The CDR3 covers 13 residues. CDR3 DNA sequence: TGTGCCAGCTCACCAGCGGGGGGGCCCCAAGCTTTCTTT. Translating gives CASSPAGGPQAFF.

This clone has only a few counts. V gene TRBV11-2 combines with J gene TRBJ2-3; D is uncertain. Germline V lookup: CDR1 SGHAT, CDR2 FQNNGV. The germline V and J ends were trimmed by 5 bases and 0 bases, with 6 bases remaining between them. The CDR3 covers 13 residues. The CDR3 nucleotides are TGTGCCAGCAGCCAACTTAGCACAGATACGCAGTATTTT. This sequence encodes CASSQLSTDTQYF. Supplemented by reference TRBV11-2 and TRBJ2-3, the full variable domain reads EAGVAQSPRYKIIEKRQSVAFWCNPISGHATLYWYQQILGQGPKLLIQFQNNGVVDDSQLPKDRFSAERLKGVDSTLKIQPAKLEDSAVYLCASSQLSTDTQYFGPGTRLTVL.